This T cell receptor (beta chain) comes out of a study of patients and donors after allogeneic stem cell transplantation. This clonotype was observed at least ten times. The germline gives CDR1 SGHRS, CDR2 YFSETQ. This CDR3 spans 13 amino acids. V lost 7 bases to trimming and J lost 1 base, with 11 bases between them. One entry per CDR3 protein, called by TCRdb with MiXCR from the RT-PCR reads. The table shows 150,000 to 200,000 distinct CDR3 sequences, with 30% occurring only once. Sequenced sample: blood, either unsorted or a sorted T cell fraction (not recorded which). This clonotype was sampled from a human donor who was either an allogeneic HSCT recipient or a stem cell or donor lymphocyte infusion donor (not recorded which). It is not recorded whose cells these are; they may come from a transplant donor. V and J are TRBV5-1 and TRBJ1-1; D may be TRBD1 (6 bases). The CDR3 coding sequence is TGCGCCAGCGAAGGGGGGAGGAACACTGAAGCTTTCTTT. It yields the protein CASEGGRNTEAFF.